The clone carrying this T cell receptor (beta chain) was observed at least ten times. Its antigen is still unknown. This specimen comes from a study of T cells in Graves' hyperthyroidism and ophthalmopathy. Study at large: Upon initial diagnosis and before any treatment, peripheral blood was collected.

Study-level points and caveats: In simple terms, a model built on 13 V-J features told ophthalmopathy apart from stable hyperthyroidism.

RNA transcripts provided the source from which TCR beta CDR3 regions were amplified. First-round RT-PCR with HTBI primers amplified the TCR CDR3 region. TCRdb reanalysed the multiplex PCR reads using MiXCR and keeps one entry per CDR3 protein. Here the sample spans around 340,000 distinct CDR3 sequences, about 17% being singletons. The CDR3 covers 14 residues. From germline, CDR1 is SGHTA and CDR2 FQGTGA. With 4 bases removed from V and 1 base from J, the gap between germline ends came to 9 bases. For the diagnoses, clinical symptoms, serum thyroxine and TRAb, thyroid ultrasound and orbital computed tomography were used.

The sample taken for sequencing was blood. This clonotype was obtained from a woman in her thirties with Graves' hyperthyroidism that later progressed to Graves' ophthalmopathy. This chain uses TRBV7-3 with TRBJ2-3; D is unclear. The CDR3, as DNA: TGTGCCAGCAGCTCCCGGCCAGGCACAGATACGCAGTATTTT. It specifies CASSSRPGTDTQYF.